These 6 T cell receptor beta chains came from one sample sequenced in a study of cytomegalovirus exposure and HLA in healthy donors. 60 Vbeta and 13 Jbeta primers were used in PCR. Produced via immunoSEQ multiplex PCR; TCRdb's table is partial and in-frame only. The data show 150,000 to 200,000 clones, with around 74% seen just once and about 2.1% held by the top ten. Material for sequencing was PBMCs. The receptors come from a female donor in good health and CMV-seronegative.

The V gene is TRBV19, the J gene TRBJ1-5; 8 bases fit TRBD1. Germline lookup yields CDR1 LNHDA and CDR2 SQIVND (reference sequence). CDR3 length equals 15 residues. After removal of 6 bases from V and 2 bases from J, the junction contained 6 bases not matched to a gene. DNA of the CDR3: TGTGCCAGTAGACAGACAGGGGCCGGCAATCAGCCCCAGCATTTT. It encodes CASRQTGAGNQPQHF. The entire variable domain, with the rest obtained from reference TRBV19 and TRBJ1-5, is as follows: DGGITQSPKYLFRKEGQNVTLSCEQNLNHDAMYWYRQDPGQGLRLIYYSQIVNDFQKGDIAEGYSVSREKKESFPLTVTSAQKNPTAFYLCASRQTGAGNQPQHFGDGTRLSIL.

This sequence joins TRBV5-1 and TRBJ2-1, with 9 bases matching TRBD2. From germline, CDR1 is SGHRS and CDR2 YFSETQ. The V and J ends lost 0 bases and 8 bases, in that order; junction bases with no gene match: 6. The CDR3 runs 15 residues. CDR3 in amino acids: CASSLDLAGRDEQFF. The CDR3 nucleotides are TGCGCCAGCAGCTTGGATCTAGCGGGAAGAGATGAGCAGTTCTTC.

Here the CDR3 DNA reads TGTGCCAGCAGCTTATCCTTCCCAGCGGGAGTGGGGCAAGAGACCCAGTACTTC. This translates into CASSLSFPAGVGQETQYF. The gene calls are TRBV13 and TRBJ2-5; 8 positions agree with TRBD2. Trimming cost V 2 bases and J 2 bases; bases outside gene matches: 13. CDR1 PRHDT and CDR2 FYEKMQ come from the germline V gene (reference sequence). CDR3 size: 18 residues.

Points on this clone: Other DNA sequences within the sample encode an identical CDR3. This CDR3 is CASSLPGQGSDTQYF. The DNA for the CDR3 is TGCGCCAGCAGCTTACCGGGACAGGGGTCAGATACGCAGTATTTT. The chain employs TRBV5-1 and TRBJ2-3, with 10 positions matching TRBD1. Germline V lookup: CDR1 SGHRS, CDR2 YFSETQ. This CDR3 is 15 amino acids long. The V and J ends lost 2 bases and 4 bases, in that order; junction bases with no gene match: 4. The whole variable domain, filled in from reference TRBV5-1 and TRBJ2-3, reads KAGVTQTPRYLIKTRGQQVTLSCSPISGHRSVSWYQQTPGQGLQFLFEYFSETQRNKGNFPGRFSGRQFSNSRSEMNVSTLELGDSALYLCASSLPGQGSDTQYFGPGTRLTVL.

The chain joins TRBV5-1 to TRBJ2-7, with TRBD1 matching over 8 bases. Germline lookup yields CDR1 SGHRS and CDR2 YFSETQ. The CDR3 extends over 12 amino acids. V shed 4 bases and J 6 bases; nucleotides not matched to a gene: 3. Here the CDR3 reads CASSPGTGEQYF. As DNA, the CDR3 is TGCGCCAGCAGCCCCGGGACAGGCGAGCAGTACTTC.

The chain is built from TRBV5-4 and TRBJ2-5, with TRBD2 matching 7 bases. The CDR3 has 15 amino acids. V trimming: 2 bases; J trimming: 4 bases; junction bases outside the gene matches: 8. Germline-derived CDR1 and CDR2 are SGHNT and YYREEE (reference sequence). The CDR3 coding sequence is TGTGCCAGCAGCTTTGGCGGGAGTATCCCAGAGACCCAGTACTTC. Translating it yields CASSFGGSIPETQYF.